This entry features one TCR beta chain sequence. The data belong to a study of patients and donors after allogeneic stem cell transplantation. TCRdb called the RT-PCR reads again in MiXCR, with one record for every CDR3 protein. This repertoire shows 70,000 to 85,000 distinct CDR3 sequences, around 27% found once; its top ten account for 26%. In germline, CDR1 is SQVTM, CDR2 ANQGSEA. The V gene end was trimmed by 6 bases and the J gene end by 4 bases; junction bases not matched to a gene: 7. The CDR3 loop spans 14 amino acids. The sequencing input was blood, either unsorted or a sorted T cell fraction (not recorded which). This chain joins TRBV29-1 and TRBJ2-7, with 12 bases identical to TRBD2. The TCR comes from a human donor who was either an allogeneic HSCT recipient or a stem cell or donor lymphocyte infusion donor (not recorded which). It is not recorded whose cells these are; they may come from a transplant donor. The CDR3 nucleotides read TGCAGCGTCGCGCAGGGACTAGCGGGTTACGAGCAGTACTTC. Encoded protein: CSVAQGLAGYEQYF.